The 14 T cell receptor beta chains below come from one sample, sequenced in a study of a mutant IDH1 vaccine in newly diagnosed glioma. Sample time point: week 23, last vaccination. One vaccine dose held 300 ug of mutant IDH1 20-mer peptide and came with topical imiquimod. Their antigens are not known. Assay: immunoSEQ multiplex PCR; the TCRdb copy retains only in-frame clones and omits some. The profile shows tens of thousands of clones, about four fifths of them singletons. The sample consisted of PBMCs, taken from a glioma patient whose treatment included an IDH1 peptide vaccine. These receptors originate from a man aged 35-49 years with glioma.

V usage is TRBV29-1 and J usage is TRBJ1-1; D is perhaps TRBD1 (6 bases). CDR1 and CDR2 (germline): SQVTM, ANQGSEA. The CDR3 sequence is 16 residues long. V was clipped by 1 base and J by 0 bases, with 15 bases between them. The CDR3, as DNA: TGCAGCGTTGAAGTCCAGGGGTGGTCGATGAACACTGAAGCTTTCTTT. It specifies CSVEVQGWSMNTEAFF. Full variable domain (outside the CDR3, taken from reference TRBV29-1 and TRBJ1-1): SAVISQKPSRDICQRGTSLTIQCQVDSQVTMMFWYRQQPGQSLTLIATANQGSEATYESGFVIDKFPISRPNLTFSTLTVSNMSPEDSSIYLCSVEVQGWSMNTEAFFGQGTRLTVV.

The rearrangement links TRBV30 to TRBJ2-6; D is possibly TRBD2 (7 bases). The V gene's germline CDR1 is GTSNPN and CDR2 SVGIG (reference sequence). This CDR3 contains 16 residues. Trimming stripped 2 bases from V and 4 bases from J, with 15 bases between. The CDR3 is CAWSWGGHSGANVLTF. The CDR3 nucleotides are TGTGCCTGGAGTTGGGGGGGCCATTCCGGGGCCAACGTCCTGACTTTC.

The V and J genes are TRBV6-6 and TRBJ1-5, with TRBD1 matching over 7 bases. This CDR3 region has 14 residues. With 7 bases clipped from V and 7 bases from J, the junction kept 10 bases outside the gene matches. Looked up from germline, CDR1 is MNHNY and CDR2 is SVGAGI (reference sequence). The CDR3 is CASTRRQGRQPQHF. The CDR3 bases are TGTGCCAGCACCAGAAGACAGGGTCGACAGCCCCAGCATTTT.

V and J are TRBV6-1 and TRBJ2-3; D unclear. Germline V gene sequence: CDR1 MNHNS, CDR2 SASEGT. V lost 2 bases and J 10 bases, leaving 10 bases between the germline ends. The CDR3 consists of 12 residues. The CDR3 region is CASSEFAGPQYF. The DNA of the CDR3 is TGTGCCAGCAGTGAATTCGCAGGTCCGCAGTATTTT.

This chain uses TRBV5-6 with TRBJ2-5; D remains unclear. CDR1 SGHDT and CDR2 YYEEEE come from the germline V gene. Trimming shortened V by 1 base and J by 1 base, and 5 bases separated the two germline ends. The CDR3 covers 13 residues. CDR3 coding DNA: TGTGCCAGCAGCTTGTGGACCCAAGAGACCCAGTACTTC. Protein product: CASSLWTQETQYF.

The V gene is TRBV7-9, the J gene TRBJ2-1; TRBD2 agrees at 13 bases. CDR1 and CDR2 from the germline V gene are SEHNR and FQNEAQ (reference sequence). This CDR3 has 14 residues. With 5 bases clipped from V and 5 bases from J, the junction kept 0 bases outside the gene matches. The CDR3 DNA sequence: TGTGCCAGCAGCGGACTAGCGGGGGACAATGAGCAGTTCTTC. Its protein product is CASSGLAGDNEQFF.

This chain connects TRBV7-9 to TRBJ1-1; D call uncertain. V lost 5 bases, J lost 4 bases, and 17 bases lay in between. The germline V gene has CDR1 SEHNR and CDR2 FQNEAQ (reference sequence). CDR3 length: 15 residues. The CDR3 is CASSITGGPATEAFF. The CDR3 nucleotides are TGTGCCAGCAGCATCACCGGAGGGCCTGCCACTGAAGCTTTCTTT. Based on the CDR3 plus reference TRBV7-9 and TRBJ1-1, the full variable domain is DTGVSQNPRHKITKRGQNVTFRCDPISEHNRLYWYRQTLGQGPEFLTYFQNEAQLEKSRLLSDRFSAERPKGSFSTLEIQRTEQGDSAMYLCASSITGGPATEAFFGQGTRLTVV.

The rearrangement uses TRBV9 and TRBJ1-2; a possible D gene is TRBD1 (5 bases). V lost 4 bases to trimming and J lost 0 bases, with 13 bases between them. The CDR3 length is 15 residues. Germline values: CDR1 SGDLS, CDR2 YYNGEE. The CDR3 loop is CASSPPVGPNYGYTF. CDR3 nucleotide sequence: TGTGCCAGCAGCCCCCCCGTGGGACCTAACTATGGCTACACCTTC. The variable domain in full, with the rest retrieved from reference TRBV9 and TRBJ1-2, is DSGVTQTPKHLITATGQRVTLRCSPRSGDLSVYWYQQSLDQGLQFLIQYYNGEERAKGNILERFSAQQFPDLHSELNLSSLELGDSALYFCASSPPVGPNYGYTFGSGTRLTVV.

The chain recombines TRBV18 with TRBJ1-5; TRBD1 agrees at 8 bases. The germline gives CDR1 KGHSH, CDR2 LQKENI. This CDR3 is built from 14 residues. With V trimmed by 4 bases and J by 5 bases, 4 bases remained unmatched. The CDR3 DNA follows: TGTGCCAGCTCACGGCAGGGGGCTGATCAGCCCCAGCATTTT. Its translation is CASSRQGADQPQHF.

The chain combines TRBV18 with TRBJ1-5; TRBD1 agrees at 10 bases. V was clipped by 5 bases and J by 5 bases; unmatched bases: 9. CDR3 size: 16 residues. Germline V gene lookup returns CDR1 KGHSH and CDR2 LQKENI. CDR3 DNA: TGTGCCAGCTCATCCGGGACAGGGGTTGTCGATCAGCCCCAGCATTTT. This sequence encodes CASSSGTGVVDQPQHF.

The genes are TRBV5-8 and TRBJ1-2; D ambiguous. The CDR3 length is 13 residues. Germline V gene lookup returns CDR1 SGHTS and CDR2 YDEGEE. The V and J ends lost 4 bases and 3 bases respectively, with 10 bases between them. CDR3 loop: CASSQNTDYGYTF. In nucleotides, the CDR3 is TGTGCCAGCAGCCAAAACACGGACTATGGCTACACCTTC.

This clone has more than one count but fewer than ten. The chain carries TRBV4-2 and TRBJ1-3, with D unresolved. CDR1 is LGHNA, CDR2 YNFKEQ, per germline. This CDR3 is built from 15 residues. Between the trimmed V and J ends, which lost 1 base and 0 bases, there was a span of 7 bases. CDR3 protein: CASSQVVRSGNTIYF. The CDR3 region has the DNA TGTGCCAGCAGCCAAGTAGTCCGCTCTGGAAACACCATATATTTT.

The rearrangement uses TRBV19 and TRBJ1-2, with a tentative D call TRBD1 (5 bases). CDR1 is LNHDA and CDR2 is SQIVND in the germline V gene (reference sequence). With 5 bases removed from V and 4 bases from J, the gap between germline ends came to 8 bases. The CDR3 totals 12 residues. The CDR3 loop reads CASSDRSYGYTF. In DNA form, the CDR3 reads TGTGCCAGTAGTGACAGATCCTATGGCTACACCTTC.

This chain joins TRBV2 and TRBJ2-7, with 12 bases that match TRBD2. V shed 6 bases and J 7 bases; nucleotides not matched to a gene: 7. Germline V gives CDR1 SNHLY, CDR2 FYNNEI. There are 14 residues in the CDR3. CDR3 DNA sequence: TGTGCCAGCAGCCTAGCGGGGGGGGTAATGGAGCAGTACTTC. Its translation: CASSLAGGVMEQYF.